Following are 13 T cell receptor beta chains from one sample sequenced in a study of blood T cell repertoires in COVID-19. Clones were sequenced by immunoSEQ multiplex PCR, and TCRdb holds only the in-frame ones, with some missing. The table has some 100,000 clones, more than 75% seen once; the top ten hold roughly 5%. Input material: peripheral blood. These receptors all stem from a woman of 80 years or more with active COVID-19.

V is TRBV27 and J is TRBJ2-3, with 9 bases fitting TRBD2. The CDR3 has 14 residues. Trimming removed 6 bases from V and 3 bases from J; junction bases left unmatched: 4. Germline assignment: CDR1 MNHEY and CDR2 SMNVEV (reference sequence). This CDR3 is CASRLSGRTDTQYF. The CDR3 coding sequence is TGTGCCAGCAGGCTTAGCGGGAGAACAGATACGCAGTATTTT.

This clone has just a few counts. The CDR3 loop reads CAAQRGNTGELFF. CDR3 nucleotides: TGTGCGGCACAGCGGGGGAACACCGGGGAGCTGTTTTTT. This chain links TRBV6-5 with TRBJ2-2; 7 nucleotides align to TRBD2. The CDR3 loop spans 13 amino acids. Germline V gene sequence: CDR1 MNHEY, CDR2 SVGAGI.

The V call is TRBV4-1, the J call TRBJ2-1, with 9 bases lining up with TRBD1. This CDR3 is built from 15 residues. Trimming cost V 4 bases and J 3 bases; bases outside gene matches: 4. CDR1 and CDR2 (germline): MGHRA, YSYEKL. The CDR3 nucleotides are TGCGCCAGCAGCCCCCGACAGGGGGTCTACAATGAGCAGTTCTTC. Protein: CASSPRQGVYNEQFF.

Only a few counts were recorded for this clone. The chain combines TRBV5-1 with TRBJ1-1, with 7 bases matching TRBD1. Trimming removed 4 bases from V and 4 bases from J; junction bases left unmatched: 7. Germline V gene data show CDR1 as SGHRS and CDR2 as YFSETQ. This CDR3 is 14 amino acids long. The CDR3, as DNA: TGCGCCAGCAGCCAGGGACAGCATGGCACTGAAGCTTTCTTT. Translated, it gives CASSQGQHGTEAFF.

V is TRBV6-2 or TRBV6-3 and J is TRBJ2-7; D might be TRBD2 (5 bases). The V end was cut by 4 bases, the J end by 7 bases, with 14 bases between. The germline CDR1 and CDR2 sequences are MNHEY and SVGEGT. CDR3 length equals 13 residues. CDR3 DNA: TGTGCCAGCAGTTCCCTATCTCCGGGGGAGCAGTACTTC. This gives the protein CASSSLSPGEQYF.

V is TRBV27 and J is TRBJ2-7; the match to TRBD1 covers 7 bases. This CDR3 is 17 amino acids long. V was clipped by 4 bases and J by 3 bases; unmatched bases: 15. CDR1 and CDR2 (germline): MNHEY, SMNVEV (reference sequence). The CDR3 nucleotides are TGTGCCAGCAGTTGGTTAGGGACGACAGGGCCCAACTACGAGCAGTACTTC. Translated: CASSWLGTTGPNYEQYF.

This clone was observed a single time. The chain couples TRBV5-1 to TRBJ2-3; TRBD2 matches at 9 bases. Trimming took 4 bases from V and 1 from J; bases not matched to a gene: 7. The germline CDR1 and CDR2 sequences are SGHRS and YFSETQ. The CDR3 length is 16 residues. The CDR3: CASSLRTSERTDTQYF. The DNA of the CDR3 is TGCGCCAGCAGCCTACGGACTAGCGAACGCACAGATACGCAGTATTTT.

This chain joins TRBV2 and TRBJ1-1; a possible D gene is TRBD1 (5 bases). With 7 bases removed from V and 1 base from J, the gap between germline ends came to 10 bases. CDR3 length: 13 residues. The V gene's germline CDR1 is SNHLY and CDR2 FYNNEI. CDR3 sequence reads: CASTGDGNTEAFF. CDR3 sequence (DNA): TGTGCCAGCACGGGGGACGGGAACACTGAAGCTTTCTTT.

The chain uses TRBV29-1 and TRBJ2-5, with TRBD1 matching over 10 bases. The germline V gene encodes CDR1 SQVTM and CDR2 ANQGSEA. The CDR3 extends over 14 amino acids. Losses at the gene ends were 8 bases for V and 5 bases for J; bases not matched to a gene: 11. The CDR3 protein is CSSKGTGVMETQYF. CDR3 nucleotides: TGCAGCTCGAAGGGGACAGGGGTGATGGAGACCCAGTACTTC. Full variable domain (missing parts from reference TRBV29-1 and TRBJ2-5): SAVISQKPSRDICQRGTSLTIQCQVDSQVTMMFWYRQQPGQSLTLIATANQGSEATYESGFVIDKFPISRPNLTFSTLTVSNMSPEDSSIYLCSSKGTGVMETQYFGPGTRLLVL.

The sample holds one count of this clone. The V and J genes are TRBV7-9 and TRBJ2-5, with 8 bases identical to TRBD1. The CDR3 extends over 14 amino acids. Germline loops: CDR1 SEHNR, CDR2 FQNEAQ (reference sequence). V lost 5 bases, J lost 5 bases, and 7 bases stayed unmatched. The CDR3 here is CASSRTGLGETQYF. The CDR3 coding sequence is TGTGCCAGCAGCCGGACAGGGCTGGGGGAGACCCAGTACTTC.

In its sample, this clone was seen once. The chain couples TRBV5-6 to TRBJ2-3, with TRBD2 matching over 7 bases. Unmatched junction bases numbered 1, after V lost 0 bases and J lost 0 bases. Germline V lookup: CDR1 SGHDT, CDR2 YYEEEE. The CDR3 is 15 amino acids. The CDR3 coding sequence is TGTGCCAGCAGCTTGGCGGGACTAAGCACAGATACGCAGTATTTT. Translation gives CASSLAGLSTDTQYF.

The V and J genes are TRBV21-1 and TRBJ2-7; the table's D call of TRBD2 was not tested on the DNA. TRBV21-1 is an annotated pseudogene. CDR3 length: 15 amino acids. DNA of the CDR3: TGTGCCAGCAGCAAAGTAGCGGACGCCGTTTACGAGCAGTACTTC. It specifies CASSKVADAVYEQYF.

V is TRBV28 and J is TRBJ2-1, with TRBD2 matching over 7 bases. The germline V gene encodes CDR1 MDHEN and CDR2 SYDVKM. J lost 4 bases, V lost 5 bases, and 5 bases had no gene match. There are 14 residues in the CDR3. As DNA, the CDR3 is TGTGCCAGCAGTACGGGCGGGAGTTACAATGAGCAGTTCTTC. Translation: CASSTGGSYNEQFF.